This T cell receptor (beta chain) was obtained from a study of blood T cell repertoires in COVID-19. Generated by immunoSEQ multiplex PCR, the TCRdb table keeps only in-frame clones and is missing some. The table includes under 300,000 clones, about nine tenths detected once. This clone has only a few counts. Source material: PBMCs or T cells enriched from blood (not recorded which). The clonotype was recovered from a human donor in a cohort exposed to, infected with or recovered from COVID-19 (not recorded which). The donor label of this sample is uncertain.

The DNA for the CDR3 is TGCAGTGCTAGTCCAAGGCGGGGGGAGGATGAGCAGTTCTTC. Amino acids: CSASPRRGEDEQFF. The gene calls are TRBV20-1 and TRBJ2-1, with 8 bases fitting TRBD2. Germline CDR1 and CDR2: DFQATT and SNEGSKA (reference sequence). The CDR3 length is 14 residues. The V gene end was trimmed by 3 bases and the J gene end by 8 bases; junction bases not matched to a gene: 9.